This is a list of T cell receptor beta chains from one sample in a study of blood T cell repertoires in COVID-19. Repertoires were generated with immunoSEQ multiplex PCR, while TCRdb's copy carries only in-frame clones and drops some. This table holds 170,000 or so clones, 84% found once. The sample consisted of peripheral blood. The source is a man younger than 35 with active or convalescent COVID-19. The CDR3 runs from the conserved cysteine through the conserved F or W. The order of the fields is CDR3 DNA, CDR3 protein, D gene, V gene, clone size, J gene. D genes are given only for firm matches. Only part of the rows carry a size: once, few, many, or a class if the clone is expanded.

TGTGCCAGCAGTTTAACGGCCAAGGGGGGCTACACCTTC | CASSLTAKGGYTF | NA | TRBV28 | NA | TRBJ1-2
TGTGCCAGCAGCCAGACTAGCGGGGCCTACAATGAGCAGTTCTTC | CASSQTSGAYNEQFF | TRBD2 | TRBV4-2 | NA | TRBJ2-1
TGTGCCAGCAGCTTGACAAGGCAAGCTAACTATGGCTACACCTTC | CASSLTRQANYGYTF | NA | TRBV6-5 | NA | TRBJ1-2
TGCGCCAGCAGCCAGGACAGGGGGCCGAGTTCCCAGTACTTC | CASSQDRGPSSQYF | TRBD1 | TRBV4-1 | NA | TRBJ2-5
TGTGCCAGCAGCCGCTCTTCAGGGTCCGACGAGCAGTACTTC | CASSRSSGSDEQYF | NA | TRBV5-4 | NA | TRBJ2-7
TGTGCCAGCACTTACAACAGGGGGGTCACCGGGGAGCTGTTTTTT | CASTYNRGVTGELFF | TRBD1 | TRBV2 | NA | TRBJ2-2
TGTGCCAGTAGTATCGGGACAGGGTACCCCTACGAGCAGTACTTC | CASSIGTGYPYEQYF | TRBD1 | TRBV19 | NA | TRBJ2-7
TGTGCCAGCGGTCCCAGGAACACCATATATTTT | CASGPRNTIYF | NA | TRBV6-5 | few | TRBJ1-3
TGCGCCAGCAGCGGCGACAGGGCTTCGGGGGAAAAACTGTTTTTT | CASSGDRASGEKLFF | TRBD1 | TRBV5-1 | NA | TRBJ1-4
TGTGCCAGCAGGGCCTGGACAGCGAGAAACACTGAAGCTTTCTTT | CASRAWTARNTEAFF | NA | TRBV11-2 | NA | TRBJ1-1
TGTGCCAGCAGTCCGCCCGGGACAGGGGGCTTCGAGCAGTACTTC | CASSPPGTGGFEQYF | TRBD1 | TRBV6-5 | once | TRBJ2-7
TGTGCCAGCAGCCAATTCCGGACGGGTCGAGGGAACTATGGCTACACCTTC | CASSQFRTGRGNYGYTF | NA | TRBV4-2 | NA | TRBJ1-2
TGTGCCAGCAGTTTTGGCGGGGCTTACAATGAGCAGTTCTTC | CASSFGGAYNEQFF | NA | TRBV27 | NA | TRBJ2-1
TGTGCCAGCAGCCGGGATAACTATGGCTACACCTTC | CASSRDNYGYTF | NA | TRBV2 | few | TRBJ1-2
TGTGCCAGCAGCTATAGATACAATGAGCAGTTCTTC | CASSYRYNEQFF | NA | TRBV6-2/TRBV6-3 | few | TRBJ2-1
TGCGCCAGCAGCCAAGACGAGCGGGCGACGTACAATGAGCAGTTCTTC | CASSQDERATYNEQFF | NA | TRBV4-3 | once | TRBJ2-1
TGTGCCAGCAGCCTCAGGACTAGCGGAAAAGAGACCCAGTACTTC | CASSLRTSGKETQYF | TRBD2 | TRBV7-2 | NA | TRBJ2-5
TGTGCCAGCAGCTCCCAGGACAGGGGGAGTTTGGGCTACACCTTC | CASSSQDRGSLGYTF | TRBD1 | TRBV3-1/TRBV3-2 | NA | TRBJ1-2